The T cell receptor (beta chain) described here comes from a study of T cell changes during pregnancy in multiple sclerosis. Measured with immunoSEQ multiplex PCR; TCRdb has only the in-frame clones, and not every one. Of about 60,000 clones listed, about 90% are singletons. Sequencing was performed on peripheral blood, taken in the third trimester of pregnancy. The clonotype was recovered from a female donor in good health, enrolled as a control in a pregnancy study.

CDR3 loop: CASSRTTGDTQYF. The DNA for the CDR3 is TGTGCCAGCAGCCGGACAACGGGCGATACGCAGTATTTT. The V call is TRBV7-2, the J call TRBJ2-3; D is perhaps TRBD1 (5 bases). CDR3 length equals 13 residues. Germline-derived CDR1 and CDR2 are SGHTA and FQGNSA. V lost 5 bases, J lost 6 bases, and 12 bases lay in between.